The clone carrying this T cell receptor (beta chain) has at least ten counts. Its target is unknown. The data were taken from a study of spatial heterogeneity in lung cancer. As for time point: blood at routine non-recurrence follow-up after resection. Unsorted samples of tumor, nontumor lung or frozen PBMC had their whole RNA sequenced. Study-level points and caveats: Follow-up blood showed ubiquitous expanded tumor TCRs less than blood at resection did.

Looked up from germline, CDR1 is LNHNV and CDR2 is YYDKDF (reference sequence). The CDR3 length is 14 residues. Trimming stripped 0 bases from V and 5 bases from J, with 8 bases between. TCRdb fed the 5' RACE reads into MiXCR, producing one record per CDR3 protein. The sample lists around 110,000 distinct CDR3 sequences; roughly an eighth were seen once. The source is a male donor with early-stage non-small cell lung cancer. The sample in question was PBMCs, obtained at follow-up. V is TRBV15 and J is TRBJ1-5; D is ambiguous. The CDR3 DNA follows: TGTGCCACCAGCAGAGATAGGGTAGATCAGCCCCAGCATTTT. Residues: CATSRDRVDQPQHF.